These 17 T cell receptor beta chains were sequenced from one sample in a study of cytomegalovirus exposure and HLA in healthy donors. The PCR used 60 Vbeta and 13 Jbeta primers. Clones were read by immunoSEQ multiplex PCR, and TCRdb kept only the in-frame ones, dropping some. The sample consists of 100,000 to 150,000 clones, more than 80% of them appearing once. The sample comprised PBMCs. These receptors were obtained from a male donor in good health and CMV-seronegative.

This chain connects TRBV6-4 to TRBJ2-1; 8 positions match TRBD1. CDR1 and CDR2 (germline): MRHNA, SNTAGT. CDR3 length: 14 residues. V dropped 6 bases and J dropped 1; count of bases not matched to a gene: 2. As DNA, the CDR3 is TGTGCCAGCAGAGGGGACAGGTCCTACAATGAGCAGTTCTTC. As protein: CASRGDRSYNEQFF.

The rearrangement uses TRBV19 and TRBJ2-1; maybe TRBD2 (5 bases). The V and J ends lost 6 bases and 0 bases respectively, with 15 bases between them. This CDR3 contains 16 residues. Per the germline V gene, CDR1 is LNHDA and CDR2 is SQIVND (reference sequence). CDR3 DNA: TGTGCCAGTAGCCCCTCCGGAACTAGCTCCTACAATGAGCAGTTCTTC. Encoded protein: CASSPSGTSSYNEQFF.

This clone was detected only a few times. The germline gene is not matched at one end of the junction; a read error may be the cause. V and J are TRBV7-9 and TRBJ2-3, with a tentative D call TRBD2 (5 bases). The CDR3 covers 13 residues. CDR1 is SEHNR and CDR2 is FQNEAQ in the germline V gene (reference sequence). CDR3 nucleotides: TGTTCCAGCAGCTTAGAACTCCTAGCTGCGCAGTATTTT. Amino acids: CSSSLELLAAQYF.

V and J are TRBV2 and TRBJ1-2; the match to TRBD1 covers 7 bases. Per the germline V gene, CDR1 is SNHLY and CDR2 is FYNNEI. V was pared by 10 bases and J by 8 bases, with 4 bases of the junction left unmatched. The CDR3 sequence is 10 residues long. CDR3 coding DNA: TGTGCCATACAGGGGTACGGCTACACCTTC. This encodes CAIQGYGYTF.

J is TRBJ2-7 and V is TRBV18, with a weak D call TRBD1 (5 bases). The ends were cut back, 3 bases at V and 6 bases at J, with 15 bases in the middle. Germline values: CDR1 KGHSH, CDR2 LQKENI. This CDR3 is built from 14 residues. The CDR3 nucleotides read TGTGCCAGCTCACCGCAAGGACAACAAAGCGAGCAGTACTTC. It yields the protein CASSPQGQQSEQYF.

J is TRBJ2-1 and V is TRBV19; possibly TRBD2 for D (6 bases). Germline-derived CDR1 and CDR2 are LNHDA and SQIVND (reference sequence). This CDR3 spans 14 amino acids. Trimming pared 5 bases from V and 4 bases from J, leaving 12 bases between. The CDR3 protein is CASSWGTSYNEQFF. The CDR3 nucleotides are TGTGCCAGTAGTTGGGGGACTTCTTACAATGAGCAGTTCTTC.

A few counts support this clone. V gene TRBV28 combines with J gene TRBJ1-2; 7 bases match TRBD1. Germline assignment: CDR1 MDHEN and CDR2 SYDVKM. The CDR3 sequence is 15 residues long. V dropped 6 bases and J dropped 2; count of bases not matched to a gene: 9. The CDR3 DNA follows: TGTGCCAGCAGGTTCGGGGAAGGGGGCAACTATGGCTACACCTTC. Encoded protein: CASRFGEGGNYGYTF.

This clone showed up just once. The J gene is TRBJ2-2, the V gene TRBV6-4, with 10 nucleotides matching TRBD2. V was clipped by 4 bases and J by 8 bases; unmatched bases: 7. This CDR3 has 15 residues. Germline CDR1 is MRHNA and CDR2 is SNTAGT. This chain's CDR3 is CASSVLAGVSGELFF. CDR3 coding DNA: TGTGCCAGCAGTGTTCTAGCGGGAGTCTCGGGGGAGCTGTTTTTT.

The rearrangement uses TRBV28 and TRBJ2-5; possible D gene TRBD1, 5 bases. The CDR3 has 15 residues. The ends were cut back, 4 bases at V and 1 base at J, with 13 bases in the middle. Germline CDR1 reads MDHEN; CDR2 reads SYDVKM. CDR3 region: CASSSFGASQETQYF. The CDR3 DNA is TGTGCCAGCAGTTCCTTTGGGGCGTCCCAAGAGACCCAGTACTTC.

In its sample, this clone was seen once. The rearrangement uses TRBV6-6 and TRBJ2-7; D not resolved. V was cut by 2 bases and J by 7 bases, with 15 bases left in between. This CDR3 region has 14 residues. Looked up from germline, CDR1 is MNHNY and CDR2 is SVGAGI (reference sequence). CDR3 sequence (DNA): TGTGCCAGCAGTTACAAAGAGGCGTCTGAGGAGCAGTACTTC. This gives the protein CASSYKEASEEQYF.

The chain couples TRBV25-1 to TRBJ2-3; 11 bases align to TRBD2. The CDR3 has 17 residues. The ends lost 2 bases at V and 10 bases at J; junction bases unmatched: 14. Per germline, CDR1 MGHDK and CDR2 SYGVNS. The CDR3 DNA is TGTGCCAGCAGTGAAAGGCCACTAGCGGGGGTGGGTTTGTCGCAGTATTTT. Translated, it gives CASSERPLAGVGLSQYF.

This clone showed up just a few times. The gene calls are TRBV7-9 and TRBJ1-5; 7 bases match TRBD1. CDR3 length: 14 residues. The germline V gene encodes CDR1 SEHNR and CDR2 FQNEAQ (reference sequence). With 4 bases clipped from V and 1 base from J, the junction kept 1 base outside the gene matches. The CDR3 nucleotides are TGTGCCAGCAGCTGGGACAGCAGCAATCAGCCCCAGCATTTT. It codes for CASSWDSSNQPQHF.

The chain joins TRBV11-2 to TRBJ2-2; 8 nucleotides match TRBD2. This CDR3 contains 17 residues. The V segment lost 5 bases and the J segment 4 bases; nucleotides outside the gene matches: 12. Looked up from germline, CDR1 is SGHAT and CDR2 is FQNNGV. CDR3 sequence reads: CASSPRRSAGVTGELFF. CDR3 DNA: TGTGCCAGCAGCCCGCGTAGGTCAGCGGGAGTCACCGGGGAGCTGTTTTTT.

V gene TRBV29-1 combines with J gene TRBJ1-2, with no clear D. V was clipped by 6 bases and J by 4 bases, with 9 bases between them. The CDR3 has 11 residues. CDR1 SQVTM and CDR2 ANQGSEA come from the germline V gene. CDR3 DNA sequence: TGCAGCGTGACAAACCTCTATGGCTACACCTTC. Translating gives CSVTNLYGYTF.

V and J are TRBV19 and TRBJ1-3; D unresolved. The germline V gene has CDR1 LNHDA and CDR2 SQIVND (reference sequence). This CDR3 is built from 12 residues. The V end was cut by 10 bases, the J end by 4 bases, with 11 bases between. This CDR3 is CATTTRGNTIYF. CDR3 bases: TGTGCCACCACTACCAGAGGAAACACCATATATTTT.

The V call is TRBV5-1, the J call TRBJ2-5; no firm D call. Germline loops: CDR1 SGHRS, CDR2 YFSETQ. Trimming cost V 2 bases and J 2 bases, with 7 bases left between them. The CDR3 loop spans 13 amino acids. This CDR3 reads CASSFGSQETQYF. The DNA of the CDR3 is TGCGCCAGCAGCTTCGGTAGTCAAGAGACCCAGTACTTC.

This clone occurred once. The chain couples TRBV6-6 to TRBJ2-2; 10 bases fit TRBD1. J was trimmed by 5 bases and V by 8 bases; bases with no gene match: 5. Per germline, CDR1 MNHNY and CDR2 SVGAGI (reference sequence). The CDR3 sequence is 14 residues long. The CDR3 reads CASGGQGGTGELFF. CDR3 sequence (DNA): TGTGCCAGCGGCGGACAGGGGGGAACCGGGGAGCTGTTTTTT.